This TCR beta chain was profiled in a study of human T cells and chemical hapten exposure. Time point reported: pre-sensitization, week 0. This sample's treatment: therapeutic diphenylcyclopropenone sensitization with weekly scalp DPC. This clonotype was recorded many times. TCRdb processed the RACE reads anew with MiXCR; each CDR3 protein has one entry. In the table there are more than 250,000 distinct CDR3 sequences, about 8.6% of which are singletons. Trimming removed 4 bases from V and 4 bases from J, with 10 bases in between. Germline values: CDR1 ENHRY, CDR2 SYGVKD. The length of the CDR3 is 14 residues.

V gene TRBV10-3 combines with J gene TRBJ2-2; the D gene is possibly TRBD1 (5 bases). Sequenced material: whole blood, taken in connection with sensitization to the hapten diphenylcyclopropenone (DPC). This receptor was obtained from a woman aged 40-49 years with alopecia areata. Some clones in this sample may be carry-over from other donors' samples. CDR3 nucleotides: TGTGCCATCAGTGTCCAGGGCGCCACCGGGGAGCTGTTTTTT. It is translated as CAISVQGATGELFF.